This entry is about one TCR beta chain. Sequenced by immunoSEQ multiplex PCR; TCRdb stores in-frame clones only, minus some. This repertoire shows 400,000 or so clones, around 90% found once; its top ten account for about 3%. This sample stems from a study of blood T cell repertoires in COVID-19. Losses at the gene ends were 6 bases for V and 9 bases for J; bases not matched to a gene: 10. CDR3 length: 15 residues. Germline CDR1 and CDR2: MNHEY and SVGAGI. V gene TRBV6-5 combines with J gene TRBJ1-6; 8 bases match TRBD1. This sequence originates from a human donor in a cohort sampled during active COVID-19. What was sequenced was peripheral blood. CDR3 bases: TGTGCCAGCAGCGCGCCCCCGGACAGGGCTTCACCCCTCCACTTT. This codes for CASSAPPDRASPLHF.